These 11 T cell receptor beta chains share one sample of origin, sequenced in a study of T cell responses to AZD1222 COVID-19 vaccine. Only in-frame clones appear in the TCRdb table, and some are missing; sequencing was by immunoSEQ multiplex PCR. The sample includes some 150,000 clones, 85% to 95% of them seen just once. Sequencing used peripheral blood, obtained on day 0 of AZD1222 vaccination. These receptors were obtained from an adult in good health.

This chain links TRBV4-3 with TRBJ2-7; TRBD2 aligns across 7 bases. The CDR3 loop spans 16 amino acids. The ends lost 4 bases at V and 3 bases at J; junction bases unmatched: 12. Germline assignment: CDR1 LGHNA and CDR2 YSLEER. The CDR3 sequence is CASSREVAGSHYEQYF. CDR3 sequence (DNA): TGCGCCAGCAGCCGGGAGGTAGCGGGTTCCCACTACGAGCAGTACTTC.

The rearrangement joins TRBV10-3 to TRBJ2-3; 9 positions agree with TRBD2. Germline V gene sequence: CDR1 ENHRY, CDR2 SYGVKD. This CDR3 comprises 16 residues. The J segment lost 4 bases and the V segment lost 2 bases, leaving 7 bases of the junction unmatched. This CDR3 is CAISERGAGGSDTQYF. Here the CDR3 DNA reads TGTGCCATCAGTGAGCGTGGAGCGGGAGGCTCAGATACGCAGTATTTT.

The chain links TRBV28 to TRBJ1-2, with 8 bases matching TRBD1. V trimming: 5 bases; J trimming: 4 bases; junction bases outside the gene matches: 6. The CDR3 is made up of 14 amino acids. CDR1 is MDHEN and CDR2 is SYDVKM in the germline V gene. The CDR3 nucleotides are TGTGCCAGCAGTGCCGCAGGGGGCGGCTATGGCTACACCTTC. This codes for CASSAAGGGYGYTF.

This chain connects TRBV19 to TRBJ1-5; TRBD1 agrees at 7 bases. CDR1 is LNHDA, CDR2 SQIVND, per germline (reference sequence). V lost 8 bases to trimming and J lost 2 bases; unmatched junction nucleotides: 3. The CDR3 length is 13 residues. CDR3 loop: CASATGGNQPQHF. The CDR3 region has the DNA TGTGCCAGTGCCACAGGGGGCAATCAGCCCCAGCATTTT.

The chain has TRBV15 and TRBJ1-2; D gene uncertain. Germline-derived CDR1 and CDR2 are LNHNV and YYDKDF (reference sequence). This CDR3 comprises 13 residues. The V and J ends lost 0 bases and 6 bases respectively, with 8 bases between them. CDR3 sequence: CATSRDSHDGYTF. The CDR3 region has the DNA TGTGCCACCAGCAGAGATAGCCATGATGGCTACACCTTC.

The V call is TRBV4-3, the J call TRBJ2-4, with 9 bases identical to TRBD1. The germline gives CDR1 LGHNA, CDR2 YSLEER. V lost 5 bases and J lost 3; bases outside the gene matches: 14. The CDR3 loop spans 18 amino acids. The CDR3, as DNA: TGCGCCAGCAGCAAGGACAGGGGAATTTTCTCTAGCAAAAACATTCAGTACTTC. It codes for CASSKDRGIFSSKNIQYF.

This clone was seen only once. This sequence joins TRBV4-1 and TRBJ2-1; TRBD1 is a possible D gene (6 bases). The CDR3 is made up of 15 amino acids. The V end was cut by 2 bases, the J end by 5 bases, with 13 bases between. CDR1 and CDR2 (germline): MGHRA, YSYEKL. The CDR3 sequence is CASSQTGYFNNEQFF. The CDR3 DNA reads as TGCGCCAGCAGCCAAACAGGGTATTTTAACAATGAGCAGTTCTTC.

The rearrangement joins TRBV11-2 to TRBJ2-3; 8 bases fit TRBD1. CDR1 SGHAT and CDR2 FQNNGV come from the germline V gene. The CDR3 is 16 residues long. Trimming cost V 6 bases and J 5 bases; bases outside gene matches: 13. The CDR3 DNA sequence: TGTGCCAGCAGAAGGCCAGGGGGCAAAAAAGGAGATACGCAGTATTTT. It codes for CASRRPGGKKGDTQYF.

This clone was recorded once. The chain employs TRBV3-1 (or the pseudogene TRBV3-2) and TRBJ2-1; 11 positions match TRBD2. V lost 4 bases and J lost 7; bases outside the gene matches: 6. Germline assignment: CDR1 LGHDT and CDR2 YNNKEL (reference sequence). This CDR3 region has 15 residues. This CDR3 reads CASSPLLAGVNEQFF. DNA for the CDR3: TGTGCCAGCAGCCCACTACTAGCGGGAGTGAATGAGCAGTTCTTC.

The chain carries TRBV12-5 and TRBJ1-5; 10 bases match TRBD1. Germline V gene lookup returns CDR1 LGHNT and CDR2 FRNRAP. CDR3 length equals 15 residues. V trimming: 6 bases; J trimming: 7 bases; junction bases outside the gene matches: 9. CDR3 coding DNA: TGTGCTAGTGGCCCGAGACAGGGGGCGGGCCAGCCCCAGCATTTT. Its protein product is CASGPRQGAGQPQHF.

The V gene is TRBV7-9, the J gene TRBJ1-2; D might be TRBD1 (6 bases). Germline-derived CDR1 and CDR2 are SEHNR and FQNEAQ (reference sequence). Trimming shortened V by 5 bases and J by 2 bases, and 15 bases separated the two germline ends. This CDR3 has 15 residues. DNA of the CDR3: TGTGCCAGCAGCCAGACAGGTTTACTAAACTATGGCTACACCTTC. This translates into CASSQTGLLNYGYTF.